The clone carrying this TCR beta chain has a single count. The CDR3 extends over 17 amino acids. Germline V CDR1 and CDR2: SGHRS, YFSETQ. Trimming cost V 0 bases and J 2 bases, with 17 bases left between them. This sample was taken from a study of blood T cell repertoires in COVID-19. As for the study in general: COVID-19 samples from acute and convalescent phases originated in the United States, Italy and Spain.

Under the authors' procedure: Nucleated cell counts were estimated from reference gene primer amplification. Profiled with immunoSEQ multiplex PCR; TCRdb holds only in-frame clones, not every one. V, J and clone size are taken as reported in that table, and D and trimming were inferred from the DNA itself. The table records about 97,000 clones, around 90% of them present only once. This clonotype originated in a man aged 45-65 years with active or convalescent COVID-19. V usage is TRBV5-1 and J usage is TRBJ2-5; D may be TRBD1 (6 bases). Source material: peripheral blood. CDR3 sequence: CASSLALDGQKQETQYF. DNA of the CDR3: TGCGCCAGCAGCTTGGCCCTGGATGGACAGAAGCAAGAGACCCAGTACTTC.